This TCR beta chain was profiled in a study of blood T cell repertoires in COVID-19. Study context: Donors in the United States, Italy and Spain gave samples during acute or convalescent COVID-19.

Sequenced by immunoSEQ multiplex PCR; TCRdb stores in-frame clones only, minus some. The repertoire includes a few hundred thousand clones, roughly 85% of them detected once, and 4.5% to 7% sits in the top ten. The sample comprised PBMCs or T cells enriched from blood (not recorded which). The source of this sequence is a woman under 40 who had recovered from COVID-19.

The CDR3 spells CASSFGQGSEKLFF. The CDR3 DNA is TGTGCCAGCAGCTTTGGACAGGGCAGTGAAAAACTGTTTTTT. This rearrangement joins TRBV5-6 to TRBJ1-4; TRBD1 matches 8 bases. The CDR3 totals 14 residues. Germline lookup yields CDR1 SGHDT and CDR2 YYEEEE. Unmatched junction bases numbered 4, after V lost 2 bases and J lost 7 bases.